The rows below give T cell receptor beta chains drawn from one sample of a study of blood T cell repertoires in COVID-19. Produced via immunoSEQ multiplex PCR; TCRdb's table is partial and in-frame only. This sample carries 200,000 to 250,000 clones, 86% of them seen once, and the ten largest clones take roughly 10%. The sample taken for sequencing was peripheral blood. Every receptor here comes from a woman between 45 and 65 years old with COVID-19, enrolled during active disease. The CDR3 runs from the conserved cysteine through the conserved F or W. A D gene is named only where the DNA matches it firmly. For some rows the clone size is stated as once, few or many, or as a class when expanded; others skip it.

abundance,j_gene,d_gene,v_gene,CDR3nt,CDR3aa
.,TRBJ2-2,TRBD2,TRBV7-2,TGTGCCAGCAGCTTCCCTAGAACGGGAGGGACCGGGGAGCTGTTTTTT,CASSFPRTGGTGELFF
.,TRBJ2-2,TRBD1,TRBV6-2/TRBV6-3,TGTGCCAGCAGTTACCCCCGGGACAGGGCGAACACCGGGGAGCTGTTTTTT,CASSYPRDRANTGELFF
.,TRBJ1-1,.,TRBV4-1,TGCGCCAGCAGCGAGTATGTTAACACTGAAGCTTTCTTT,CASSEYVNTEAFF
.,TRBJ2-3,.,TRBV5-5,TGTGCCAGCAGCTCAGACAGTCAAGGGGCAGATACGCAGTATTTT,CASSSDSQGADTQYF
.,TRBJ2-3,TRBD2,TRBV3-1/TRBV3-2,TGTGCCAGCAGCCAAGGAATTTTAGCGGGGGGGGATACGCAGTATTTT,CASSQGILAGGDTQYF
.,TRBJ2-2,.,TRBV5-5,TGTGCCAGCAGCCCTCATGGCGGGGCGAAGACCGGGGAGCTGTTTTTT,CASSPHGGAKTGELFF
.,TRBJ2-2,.,TRBV27,TGTGCCAGCGGGCAGGGGGGTACCGGGGAGCTGTTTTTT,CASGQGGTGELFF
.,TRBJ2-7,.,TRBV2,TGTGCCAGTTCGACAGTACGAAACTCCTACGAGCAGTACTTC,CASSTVRNSYEQYF
.,TRBJ2-7,.,TRBV7-6,TGTGCCAGCAGCCCTCGTGGAGAATGGCGCTCCTACGAGCAGTACTTC,CASSPRGEWRSYEQYF
.,TRBJ2-3,TRBD1,TRBV7-6,TGTGCCAGCAGCCCAGGACAGGGGACGGGAGATACGCAGTATTTT,CASSPGQGTGDTQYF
.,TRBJ2-6,TRBD1,TRBV9,TGTGCCAGCAGCTTGCGACAGGGATCTTCCTCTGGGGCCAACGTCCTGACTTTC,CASSLRQGSSSGANVLTF
.,TRBJ2-7,.,TRBV7-9,TGTGCCAGCAGCTTAGTTGTGGACACCTTAACCTACGAGCAGTACTTC,CASSLVVDTLTYEQYF
.,TRBJ1-6,TRBD1,TRBV5-1,TGCGCCAGCAGCCATAATCCCGGGACAGGGCCTAATTCACCCCTCCACTTT,CASSHNPGTGPNSPLHF
.,TRBJ1-2,.,TRBV18,TGTGCCAGCTCACGCCCGACCACGCCTCGGGTCGGCTACACCTTC,CASSRPTTPRVGYTF
.,TRBJ2-2,.,TRBV18,TGTGCCAGCTCACCCCAGGGAAGGCAGAACACCGGGGAGCTGTTTTTT,CASSPQGRQNTGELFF
.,TRBJ2-3,TRBD2,TRBV5-4,TGTGCCAGCCAACTAGCGGGGACTAGCACAGATACGCAGTATTTT,CASQLAGTSTDTQYF
.,TRBJ1-2,.,TRBV14,TGTGCCAGCAGCCAAGATTACAGAGTTTATGGCTACACCTTC,CASSQDYRVYGYTF
once,TRBJ1-2,TRBD1,TRBV7-2,TGTGCCAGCAGCTTCGCTCCAGGGGGCTATGGCTACACCTTC,CASSFAPGGYGYTF
.,TRBJ2-2,TRBD2,TRBV30,TGTGCCTGGACTGGCGGGAGAGCGAACACCGGGGAGCTGTTTTTT,CAWTGGRANTGELFF
few,TRBJ1-5,.,TRBV10-2,TGCGCCAGCAGTGAGACTATTCGGGGGCCCCAGCATTTT,CASSETIRGPQHF
.,TRBJ2-1,.,TRBV5-1,TGCGCCAGCAGCTTGGCCCTTTCAGGGCTACAATACAATGAGCAGTTCTTC,CASSLALSGLQYNEQFF
.,TRBJ2-2,TRBD1,TRBV4-3,TGCGCCAGCAGCTCGGGGACAGGGAACACCGGGGAGCTGTTTTTT,CASSSGTGNTGELFF
once,TRBJ2-2,.,TRBV5-1,TGCGCCAGCAGCTTGGCGGTAGCGGTGACTAACACCGGGGAGCTGTTTTTT,CASSLAVAVTNTGELFF
.,TRBJ1-6,.,TRBV6-5,TGTGCCAGCAGCCGAGACGGGTCTTCACCCCTCCACTTT,CASSRDGSSPLHF
.,TRBJ2-3,.,TRBV5-4,TGTGCCAGCACCCGCCGGGGGTATTTCACAGATACGCAGTATTTT,CASTRRGYFTDTQYF
.,TRBJ2-7,TRBD1,TRBV5-6,TGTGCCAGCAGCTTGGTTGGGACAGGGGGCGACGAGCAGTACTTC,CASSLVGTGGDEQYF
.,TRBJ1-2,.,TRBV29-1,TGCAGCGTTCCCGAGACAGTGAAAGGCTACACCTTC,CSVPETVKGYTF
.,TRBJ1-2,.,TRBV27,TGTGCCAGCAGGGGGATGGGGAGGCTCTTAAAATTTCTTAACTATGGCTACACCTTC,CASRGMGRLLKFLNYGYTF
.,TRBJ1-3,.,TRBV11-2,TGTGCCAGCAGTAAGGGTCGACAGCGCCTCTCTGGAAACACCATATATTTT,CASSKGRQRLSGNTIYF
.,TRBJ2-3,.,TRBV12-3/TRBV12-4,TGTGCCAGCAGTTTGGTGGGGAGAGATACGCAGTATTTT,CASSLVGRDTQYF
.,TRBJ2-7,.,TRBV11-3,TGTGCCAGCAGCTTAAGAGGAGCAACACGAACCTACGAGCAGTACTTC,CASSLRGATRTYEQYF
once,TRBJ1-2,.,TRBV2,TGTGCCAGCATCGGAGCGGACTATGGCTACACCTTC,CASIGADYGYTF
.,TRBJ1-1,.,TRBV5-1,TGCGCCAGCAGCGCCATACTGGACACTGAAGCTTTCTTT,CASSAILDTEAFF
once,TRBJ1-1,.,TRBV10-3,TGTGCCATCAGTGAGTCAAACTTTCAGGGGTTGGGGACTGAAGCTTTCTTT,CAISESNFQGLGTEAFF
.,TRBJ1-1,.,TRBV28,TGTGCCAGCAGCCCTTCTTCAGGTCGTTACACTGAAGCTTTCTTT,CASSPSSGRYTEAFF
few,TRBJ1-6,.,TRBV19,TGTGCCAGTAGAGGCGGCTCCTATAATTCACCCCTCCACTTT,CASRGGSYNSPLHF
.,TRBJ2-2,.,TRBV6-4,TGTGCCAGCAGTGACCTCACCGGGGAGCTGTTTTTT,CASSDLTGELFF
.,TRBJ2-1,.,TRBV11-3,TGTGCCAGCAGCCCCCCTGAGGCCAATAGGGAGCAGTTCTTC,CASSPPEANREQFF
.,TRBJ1-6,.,TRBV6-5,TGTGCCAGCAGGCCCACAGGGTCGGCCTCACCCCTCCACTTT,CASRPTGSASPLHF
.,TRBJ2-1,.,TRBV27,TGTGCCAGCAGTTCCGACAGTAGCTCCTACAATGAGCAGTTCTTC,CASSSDSSSYNEQFF
.,TRBJ2-2,TRBD1,TRBV19,TGTGCCAGTAACCCGACAGGGTTGAGCACCGGGGAGCTGTTTTTT,CASNPTGLSTGELFF
.,TRBJ1-5,.,TRBV6-2/TRBV6-3,TGTGCCAGCAGTTACACAGGGCAGTTTAGCAATCAGCCCCAGCATTTT,CASSYTGQFSNQPQHF
.,TRBJ1-1,.,TRBV3-1/TRBV3-2,TGTGCCAGCAGCCCAGTTAGGGTAGGTACAGGCGCGATTGAAGCTTTCTTT,CASSPVRVGTGAIEAFF